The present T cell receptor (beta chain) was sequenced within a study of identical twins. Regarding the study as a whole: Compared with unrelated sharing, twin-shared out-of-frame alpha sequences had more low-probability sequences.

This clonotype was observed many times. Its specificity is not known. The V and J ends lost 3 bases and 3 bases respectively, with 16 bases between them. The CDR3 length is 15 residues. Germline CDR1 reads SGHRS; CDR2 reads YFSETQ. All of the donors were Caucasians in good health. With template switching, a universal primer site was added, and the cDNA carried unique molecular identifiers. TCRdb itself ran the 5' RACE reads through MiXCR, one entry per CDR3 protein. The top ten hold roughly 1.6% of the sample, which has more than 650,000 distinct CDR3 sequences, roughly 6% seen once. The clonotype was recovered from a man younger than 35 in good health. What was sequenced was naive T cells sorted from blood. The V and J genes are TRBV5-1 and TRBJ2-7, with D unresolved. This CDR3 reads CASSYTDEFIYEQYF. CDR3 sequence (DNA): TGCGCCAGCAGCTATACAGACGAATTCATCTACGAGCAGTACTTC.